A single sample gave rise to the 13 T cell receptor beta chains below, sequenced in a study of blood T cell repertoires in COVID-19. Sequenced by immunoSEQ multiplex PCR; TCRdb stores in-frame clones only, minus some. The sample lists about 270,000 clones, roughly 90% occurring once. The sequencing sample was made of PBMCs or T cells enriched from blood (not recorded which). The source is a middle-aged woman with acute COVID-19.

With regard to this clone: Germline and junction disagree at one end, which may indicate a read error. The V and J genes are TRBV18 and TRBJ2-7; 7 nucleotides match TRBD1. The CDR3 sequence is 15 residues long. The germline V gene encodes CDR1 KGHSH and CDR2 LQKENI. This CDR3 is CASSPPPTGENEQYF. Written as DNA, the CDR3 is TGTGCCAGCTCGCCACCTCCTACAGGGGAGAACGAGCAGTACTTC.

This chain links TRBV29-1 with TRBJ2-5, with a possible D match to TRBD1 (5 bases). V was clipped by 2 bases and J by 4 bases, with 17 bases between them. There are 15 residues in the CDR3. Germline V CDR1 and CDR2: SQVTM, ANQGSEA. The CDR3 DNA reads as TGCAGCGTTGAATCCGGGCTAGGGGTCGCAGAGACCCAGTACTTC. It specifies CSVESGLGVAETQYF.

This chain links TRBV7-9 with TRBJ2-1; D may be TRBD2 (6 bases). Germline CDR1 SEHNR, CDR2 FQNEAQ (reference sequence). Trimming shortened V by 1 base and J by 6 bases, and 16 bases separated the two germline ends. This CDR3 has 16 amino acids. In DNA form, the CDR3 reads TGTGCCAGCAGCTTAGTCGCGGGGAGCCGGGGCAATGAGCAGTTCTTC. Its translation is CASSLVAGSRGNEQFF.

This clone has just a few counts. The V call is TRBV28, the J call TRBJ1-4; D is unclear. Deletions cut 7 bases from V and 8 bases from J, with 8 bases between. CDR3 length: 11 residues. CDR1 and CDR2 from the germline V gene are MDHEN and SYDVKM. This CDR3 reads CASKLREKLFF. The DNA of the CDR3 is TGTGCCAGCAAATTACGGGAAAAACTGTTTTTT.

V and J are TRBV5-1 and TRBJ1-5; 7 nucleotides line up with TRBD1. V trimming: 4 bases; J trimming: 2 bases; junction bases outside the gene matches: 3. The length of the CDR3 is 14 residues. CDR1 SGHRS and CDR2 YFSETQ come from the germline V gene. CDR3 sequence (DNA): TGCGCCAGCAGCACCGGGACAGGCAATCAGCCCCAGCATTTT. The encoded protein is CASSTGTGNQPQHF.

This clone has a single count. The chain has TRBV5-1 and TRBJ2-1; the D gene is possibly TRBD1 (7 bases). Germline CDR1 SGHRS, CDR2 YFSETQ. V was pared by 4 bases and J by 0 bases, with 17 bases between. The CDR3 loop spans 17 amino acids. CDR3 nucleotides: TGCGCCAGCAGCCGAGGGGGCCTAGCGAGCTCCTACAATGAGCAGTTCTTC. As protein: CASSRGGLASSYNEQFF.

This clone came up once. The CDR3 DNA reads as TGTGCCAGCAGCGAACAGGGGGCCGGCTATGGCTACACCTTC. Translating it yields CASSEQGAGYGYTF. V and J are TRBV2 and TRBJ1-2; 9 nucleotides line up with TRBD1. After removal of 6 bases from V and 4 bases from J, the junction contained 6 bases not matched to a gene. Germline V gives CDR1 SNHLY, CDR2 FYNNEI. The CDR3 has 14 residues.

The chain uses TRBV19 and TRBJ2-5; 13 bases agree with TRBD2. Trimming cost V 4 bases and J 2 bases; bases outside gene matches: 10. CDR3 length: 18 amino acids. The V gene's germline CDR1 is LNHDA and CDR2 SQIVND (reference sequence). CDR3 nucleotides: TGTGCCAGTAGTAAGAAGACTAGCGGGGGGCCGGGGCAAGAGACCCAGTACTTC. This sequence encodes CASSKKTSGGPGQETQYF. The full variable domain, with the rest looked up from reference TRBV19 and TRBJ2-5, is DGGITQSPKYLFRKEGQNVTLSCEQNLNHDAMYWYRQDPGQGLRLIYYSQIVNDFQKGDIAEGYSVSREKKESFPLTVTSAQKNPTAFYLCASSKKTSGGPGQETQYFGPGTRLLVL.

As for this clone: The junction departs from the called germline gene at one end, perhaps through a read error. The V gene is TRBV19, the J gene TRBJ1-2, with 10 nucleotides matching TRBD1. The CDR3 is 15 amino acids. Germline V gene lookup returns CDR1 LNHDA and CDR2 SQIVND (reference sequence). The CDR3 DNA sequence: TGTGCGAGTAGCTACGGGACAGGGGCCCCCTATGGCTACACCTTC. Translated, it gives CASSYGTGAPYGYTF.

Note on this clone: A read error may account for a junction end that differs from germline. This chain joins TRBV2 and TRBJ2-1; TRBD2 might be the D (6 bases). The CDR3 totals 13 residues. Germline CDR1 is SNHLY and CDR2 is FYNNEI. Here the CDR3 reads CASSLNRGTWELF. The DNA of the CDR3 is TGTGCCAGCAGCCTTAATCGAGGGACTTGGGAACTCTTC.

The chain uses TRBV6-5 and TRBJ1-5; tentatively, D is TRBD1 (6 bases). The CDR3 extends over 15 amino acids. V was pared by 8 bases and J by 3 bases, with 17 bases between. Germline-derived CDR1 and CDR2 are MNHEY and SVGAGI. CDR3 nucleotide sequence: TGTGCCAGCCGGAGGACAGAAGCAAACAATCAGCCCCAGCATTTT. Its protein is CASRRTEANNQPQHF.

This sequence joins TRBV5-6 and TRBJ1-6, with unresolved D. V gave up 1 base and J gave up 7 bases, with 6 bases separating them. The length of the CDR3 is 13 residues. Germline V gene lookup returns CDR1 SGHDT and CDR2 YYEEEE. The CDR3 DNA follows: TGTGCCAGCAGCTTGAGGCGGAATTCACCCCTCCACTTT. As protein: CASSLRRNSPLHF. The full variable domain, rest sourced from reference TRBV5-6 and TRBJ1-6, is DAGVTQSPTHLIKTRGQQVTLRCSPKSGHDTVSWYQQALGQGPQFIFQYYEEEERQRGNFPDRFSGHQFPNYSSELNVNALLLGDSALYLCASSLRRNSPLHFGNGTRLTVT.

This chain joins TRBV3-1 (or the pseudogene TRBV3-2) and TRBJ2-1; TRBD2 is a possible D gene (7 bases). CDR1 is LGHDT and CDR2 is YNNKEL in the germline V gene (reference sequence). V lost 4 bases to trimming and J lost 7 bases, with 23 bases between them. CDR3 length: 17 residues. Written as DNA, the CDR3 is TGTGCCAGCAGCCTCATGTTTGTCGGGGGGCACAGGAATGAGCAGTTCTTC. Protein: CASSLMFVGGHRNEQFF.